This is a list of T cell receptor beta chains from one sample in a study of cytomegalovirus exposure and HLA in healthy donors. Some clones are missing from TCRdb's copy, which holds only in-frame ones; the method was immunoSEQ multiplex PCR. The repertoire holds around 65,000 clones, with about two thirds as singletons. The material sequenced was PBMCs. These receptors were obtained from a man between 35 and 55 years old in good health and CMV-seropositive. CDR3s include the opening cysteine and the closing phenylalanine or tryptophan. The D gene is left open where the match is weak. Rows may omit the clone size; those that give it use once, few, many or a size class.

TRBJ2-3	TRBV19	-	-	CASSLKQHRSTDTQYF	TGTGCCAGTAGTCTGAAACAACACAGGAGCACAGATACGCAGTATTTT
TRBJ1-6	TRBV6-6	-	-	CASSSQGSGYNSPLHF	TGTGCCAGCAGTTCCCAGGGGAGTGGGTATAATTCACCCCTCCACTTT
TRBJ2-7	TRBV4-2	-	TRBD2	CASSHLAGGSSYEQYF	TGTGCCAGCAGCCACCTAGCGGGGGGAAGCTCCTACGAGCAGTACTTC
TRBJ2-7	TRBV27	-	TRBD2	CASSGPGLAGGWEQYF	TGTGCCAGCAGTGGCCCGGGACTAGCGGGAGGGTGGGAGCAGTACTTC
TRBJ2-2	TRBV4-2	-	-	CASSQDFYAGWTGELFF	TGTGCCAGCAGCCAAGATTTCTACGCGGGATGGACCGGGGAGCTGTTTTTT
TRBJ2-5	TRBV19	-	-	CASSTGANRVGETQYF	TGTGCCAGTAGCACCGGGGCAAACAGGGTTGGGGAGACCCAGTACTTC
TRBJ2-3	TRBV5-1	few	TRBD1	CASSVLQGNTDTQYF	TGCGCCAGCAGCGTGTTACAGGGGAACACAGATACGCAGTATTTT
TRBJ2-7	TRBV7-2	few	TRBD2	CASSLLPSGMGSSYEQYF	TGTGCCAGCAGCTTATTGCCTAGCGGGATGGGAAGCTCCTACGAGCAGTACTTC
TRBJ2-6	TRBV19	many	-	CASSSQTLSGANVLTF	TGTGCCAGTAGTTCCCAGACTTTGTCTGGGGCCAACGTCCTGACTTTC
TRBJ1-4	TRBV4-2	few	TRBD1	CASSHGYGQGQTATNEKLFF	TGTGCCAGCAGCCACGGCTACGGGCAGGGACAGACTGCAACTAATGAAAAACTGTTTTTT
TRBJ2-7	TRBV11-3	-	-	CASSRQQGAYEQYF	TGTGCCAGCAGTCGACAGCAAGGGGCCTACGAGCAGTACTTC
TRBJ2-3	TRBV7-9	few	TRBD2	CASSPARTSGTDTQYF	TGTGCCAGCAGCCCGGCCCGGACTAGCGGCACAGATACGCAGTATTTT
TRBJ2-2	TRBV19	-	TRBD1	CASSTRDRHTGELFF	TGTGCCAGTAGTACACGGGACAGACACACCGGGGAGCTGTTTTTT
TRBJ2-7	TRBV13	once	TRBD2	CASSLVVGGIHEQYF	TGTGCCAGCAGCTTAGTGGTGGGAGGGATCCACGAGCAGTACTTC
TRBJ1-2	TRBV7-9	-	-	CASSREETNYGYTF	TGTGCCAGCAGCCGCGAGGAGACTAACTATGGCTACACCTTC
TRBJ2-1	TRBV5-6	-	TRBD2	CASSPGLAAISYNEQFF	TGTGCCAGCAGCCCCGGACTAGCGGCGATCTCCTACAATGAGCAGTTCTTC
TRBJ1-4	TRBV21-1	-	-	CASSEGQGASNEKLFF	TGTGCCAGCAGCGAAGGACAGGGGGCGAGTAATGAAAAACTGTTTTTT
TRBJ2-4	TRBV7-2	-	-	CASSRSSKNIQYF	TGTGCCAGCAGTCGGAGCTCCAAAAACATTCAGTACTTC
TRBJ2-3	TRBV9	-	-	CASSVGADTQYF	TGTGCCAGCAGCGTAGGAGCAGATACGCAGTATTTT
TRBJ1-2	TRBV30	-	-	CAWSVRFGSYGYTF	TGTGCCTGGAGTGTACGTTTTGGCAGCTATGGCTACACCTTC
TRBJ1-1	TRBV6-6	few	-	CASSYSAEVSAFF	TGTGCCAGCAGTTACTCGGCGGAGGTGTCAGCTTTCTTT
TRBJ2-1	TRBV5-6	few	-	CASSSQGPLYNEQFF	TGTGCCAGCAGCTCACAGGGACCTTTATACAATGAGCAGTTCTTC
TRBJ2-7	TRBV30	-	-	CAWSQGISYEQYF	TGTGCCTGGAGCCAGGGGATCTCCTACGAGCAGTACTTC
TRBJ2-5	TRBV4-2	once	-	CASSQERTKLETQYF	TGTGCCAGCAGCCAAGAGAGGACTAAGTTAGAGACCCAGTACTTC
TRBJ1-4	TRBV7-2	-	-	CASSVSGRTEEKLFF	TGTGCCAGCAGCGTGAGCGGTAGAACGGAAGAAAAACTGTTTTTT
TRBJ2-7	TRBV29-1	few	-	CSVARTAQSYEQYF	TGCAGCGTTGCCCGGACAGCCCAATCCTACGAGCAGTACTTC
TRBJ1-1	TRBV6-5	-	TRBD1	CASSYSGTGGTEAFF	TGTGCCAGCAGTTACTCGGGGACAGGGGGCACTGAAGCTTTCTTT
TRBJ2-4	TRBV5-1	-	-	CASSLTGEDIQYF	TGCGCCAGCAGCCTTACTGGAGAGGACATTCAGTACTTC
TRBJ2-3	TRBV13	once	-	CASSLVAADTQYF	TGTGCCAGCAGCCTCGTAGCGGCAGATACGCAGTATTTT
TRBJ2-1	TRBV5-1	-	-	CASSLVPSASGNEQFF	TGCGCCAGCAGCTTGGTACCTAGCGCATCAGGGAATGAGCAGTTCTTC
TRBJ2-1	TRBV10-3	-	TRBD2	CAISDAGGVYNEQFF	TGTGCCATCAGTGACGCGGGGGGAGTCTACAATGAGCAGTTCTTC
TRBJ1-5	TRBV30	once	-	CAWSPGYGNQPQHF	TGTGCCTGGAGCCCCGGGTACGGCAATCAGCCCCAGCATTTT
TRBJ2-7	TRBV27	few	TRBD1	CASRETGAYYEQYF	TGTGCCAGCAGGGAGACAGGGGCGTACTACGAGCAGTACTTC
TRBJ1-1	TRBV6-5	-	-	CASLTFDTEAFF	TGTGCCAGTTTAACTTTCGACACTGAAGCTTTCTTT
TRBJ1-5	TRBV21-1	-	-	CASSRRSRDSNSNQPQHF	TGTGCCAGCAGCAGGAGGAGCCGGGACAGTAATAGCAATCAGCCCCAGCATTTT
TRBJ2-7	TRBV2	-	TRBD1	CASSVLTGTVTGEQYF	TGTGCCAGCAGTGTTCTTACCGGGACAGTGACGGGCGAGCAGTACTTC
TRBJ1-3	TRBV7-9	-	-	CASRPKGGAANTIYF	TGTGCCAGCAGACCTAAGGGGGGGGCTGCAAACACCATATATTTT
TRBJ1-2	TRBV29-1	-	-	CSFVQSHGYTF	TGCAGCTTTGTCCAGTCCCATGGCTACACCTTC
TRBJ2-5	TRBV2	-	-	CASSPGTAAQYF	TGTGCCAGCAGCCCCGGCACGGCGGCCCAGTACTTC
TRBJ1-4	TRBV30	-	-	CAWAVAVEKLFF	TGTGCCTGGGCAGTAGCGGTTGAAAAACTGTTTTTT
TRBJ2-3	TRBV5-6	-	-	CASSPSGGRVRDTQYF	TGTGCCAGCAGCCCATCGGGGGGCCGGGTTAGGGATACGCAGTATTTT
TRBJ2-3	TRBV11-2	-	-	CASSRGQRQSDTQYF	TGTGCCAGCAGCCGCGGACAGAGGCAGTCAGATACGCAGTATTTT
TRBJ2-7	TRBV7-8	few	-	CASSLGGGGESYEQYF	TGTGCCAGCAGCCTAGGAGGGGGGGGAGAGTCCTACGAGCAGTACTTC
TRBJ2-7	TRBV10-3	-	TRBD2	CAVLSSGISYEQYF	TGTGCCGTACTCTCTAGCGGAATCTCCTACGAGCAGTACTTC
TRBJ1-3	TRBV6-5	-	-	CACTGGNTIYF	TGTGCCTGCACAGGGGGAAACACCATATATTTT
TRBJ2-3	TRBV6-6	-	TRBD1	CASSYSGTGGTDTQYF	TGTGCCAGCAGTTACTCCGGGACAGGGGGCACAGATACGCAGTATTTT